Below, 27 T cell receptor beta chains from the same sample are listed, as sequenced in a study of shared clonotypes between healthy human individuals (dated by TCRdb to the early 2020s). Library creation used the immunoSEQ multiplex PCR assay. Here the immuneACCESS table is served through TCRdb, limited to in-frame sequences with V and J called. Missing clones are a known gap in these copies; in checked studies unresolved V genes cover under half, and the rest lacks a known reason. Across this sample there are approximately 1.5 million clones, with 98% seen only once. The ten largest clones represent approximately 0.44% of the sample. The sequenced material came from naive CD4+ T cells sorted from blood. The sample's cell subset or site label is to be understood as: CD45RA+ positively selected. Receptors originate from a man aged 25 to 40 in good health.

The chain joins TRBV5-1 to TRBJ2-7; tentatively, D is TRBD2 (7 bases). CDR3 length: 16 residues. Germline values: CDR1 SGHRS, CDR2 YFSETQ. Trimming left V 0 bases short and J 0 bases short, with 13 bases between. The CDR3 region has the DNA TGCGCCAGCAGCTTGGCCCCGGGGGGCAGCTCCTACGAGCAGTACTTC. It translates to CASSLAPGGSSYEQYF.

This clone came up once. The chain's CDR3 is CASSVGLAGTELNYEQYF. The CDR3 DNA reads as TGTGCCAGCAGCGTGGGACTAGCGGGGACAGAGCTTAACTACGAGCAGTACTTC. The rearrangement uses TRBV9 and TRBJ2-7; 13 nucleotides agree with TRBD2. CDR3 length: 18 amino acids. J was trimmed by 3 bases and V by 2 bases; bases with no gene match: 11. Looked up from germline, CDR1 is SGDLS and CDR2 is YYNGEE.

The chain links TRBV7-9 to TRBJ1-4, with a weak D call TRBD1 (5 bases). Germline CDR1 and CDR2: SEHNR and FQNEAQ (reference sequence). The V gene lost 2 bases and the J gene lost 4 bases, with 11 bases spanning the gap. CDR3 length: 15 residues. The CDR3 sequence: CASSLTGTGNEKLFF. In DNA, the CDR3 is TGTGCCAGCAGCTTAACCGGGACGGGTAATGAAAAACTGTTTTTT.

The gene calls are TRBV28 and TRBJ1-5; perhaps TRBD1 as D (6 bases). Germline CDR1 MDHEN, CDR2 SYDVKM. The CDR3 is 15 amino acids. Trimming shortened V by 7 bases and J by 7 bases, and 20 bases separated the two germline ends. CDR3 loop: CASIYNRDPGQPQHF. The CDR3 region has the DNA TGTGCCAGCATATACAACAGGGACCCGGGGCAGCCCCAGCATTTT.

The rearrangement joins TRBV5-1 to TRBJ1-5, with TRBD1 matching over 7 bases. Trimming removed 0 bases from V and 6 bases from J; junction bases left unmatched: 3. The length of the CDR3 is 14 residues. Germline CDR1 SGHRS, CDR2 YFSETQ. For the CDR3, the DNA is TGCGCCAGCAGCTTGGGGGACAGTGCTCAGCCCCAGCATTTT. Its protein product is CASSLGDSAQPQHF.

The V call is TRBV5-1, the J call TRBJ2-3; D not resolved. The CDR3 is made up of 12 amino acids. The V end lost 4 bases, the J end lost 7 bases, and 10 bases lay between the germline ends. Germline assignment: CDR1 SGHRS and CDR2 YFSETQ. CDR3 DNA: TGCGCCAGCAGCCTGGATGTCAATACGCAGTATTTT. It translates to CASSLDVNTQYF.

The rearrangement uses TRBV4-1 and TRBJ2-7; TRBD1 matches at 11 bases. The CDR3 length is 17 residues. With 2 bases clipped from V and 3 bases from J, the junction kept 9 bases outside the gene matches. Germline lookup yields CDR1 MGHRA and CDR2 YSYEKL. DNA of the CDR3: TGCGCCAGCAGCCAAAAGACTCGGGACAGGGGGGTCTACGAGCAGTACTTC. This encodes CASSQKTRDRGVYEQYF.

The chain's CDR3 is CASSLDVGYQETQYF. In DNA form, the CDR3 reads TGTGCCAGCAGCTTAGACGTGGGGTACCAAGAGACCCAGTACTTC. The gene calls are TRBV7-2 and TRBJ2-5; D is unclear. Trimming cost V 1 base and J 0 bases, with 9 bases left between them. There are 15 residues in the CDR3. CDR1 SGHTA and CDR2 FQGNSA come from the germline V gene. Combining the CDR3 with reference TRBV7-2 and TRBJ2-5 gives the whole variable domain GAGVSQSPSNKVTEKGKDVELRCDPISGHTALYWYRQSLGQGLEFLIYFQGNSAPDKSGLPSDRFSAERTGGSVSTLTIQRTQQEDSAVYLCASSLDVGYQETQYFGPGTRLLVL.

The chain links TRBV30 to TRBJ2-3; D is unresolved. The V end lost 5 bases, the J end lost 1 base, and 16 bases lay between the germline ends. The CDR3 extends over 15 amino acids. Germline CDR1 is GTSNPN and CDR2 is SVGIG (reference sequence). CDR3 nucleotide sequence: TGTGCCTGGGCCCCTTTAGGGAAACGCACAGATACGCAGTATTTT. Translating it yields CAWAPLGKRTDTQYF.

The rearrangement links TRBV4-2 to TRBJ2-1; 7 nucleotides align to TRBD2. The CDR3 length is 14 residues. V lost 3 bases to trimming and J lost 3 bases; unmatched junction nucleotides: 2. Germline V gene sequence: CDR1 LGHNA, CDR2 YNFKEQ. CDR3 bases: TGTGCCAGCAGCCAGCGGGACTACTACAATGAGCAGTTCTTC. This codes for CASSQRDYYNEQFF.

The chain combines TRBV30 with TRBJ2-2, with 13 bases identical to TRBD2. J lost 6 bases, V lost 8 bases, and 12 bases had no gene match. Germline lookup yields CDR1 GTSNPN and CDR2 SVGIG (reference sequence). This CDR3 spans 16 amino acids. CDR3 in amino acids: CAGIGTSGISAGELFF. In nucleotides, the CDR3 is TGTGCCGGAATCGGGACTAGCGGGATTTCAGCCGGGGAGCTGTTTTTT.

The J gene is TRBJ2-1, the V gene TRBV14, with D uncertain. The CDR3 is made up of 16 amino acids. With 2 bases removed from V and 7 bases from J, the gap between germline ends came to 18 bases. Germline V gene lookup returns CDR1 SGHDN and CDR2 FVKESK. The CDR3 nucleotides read TGTGCCAGCAGCCAAATCCGGGTTACAAGTCCTAATGAGCAGTTCTTC. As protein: CASSQIRVTSPNEQFF.

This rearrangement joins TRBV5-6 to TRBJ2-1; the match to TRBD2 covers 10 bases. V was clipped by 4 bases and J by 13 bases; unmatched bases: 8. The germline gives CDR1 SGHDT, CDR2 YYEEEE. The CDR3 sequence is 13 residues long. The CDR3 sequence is CASSQTSGWLQFF. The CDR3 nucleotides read TGTGCCAGCAGCCAGACTAGCGGGTGGCTTCAGTTCTTC.

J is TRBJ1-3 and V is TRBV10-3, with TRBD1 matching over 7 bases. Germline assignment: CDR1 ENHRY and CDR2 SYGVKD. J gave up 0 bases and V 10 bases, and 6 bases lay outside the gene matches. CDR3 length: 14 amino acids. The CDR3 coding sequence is TGTGCCAGCCAACAGGGGACCTCTGGAAACACCATATATTTT. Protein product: CASQQGTSGNTIYF.

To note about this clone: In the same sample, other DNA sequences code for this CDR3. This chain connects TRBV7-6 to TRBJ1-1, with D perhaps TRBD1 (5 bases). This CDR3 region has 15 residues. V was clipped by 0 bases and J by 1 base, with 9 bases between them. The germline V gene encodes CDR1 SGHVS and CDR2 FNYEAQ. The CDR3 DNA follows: TGTGCCAGCAGCTTAGCGGGGGGTTCGAACACTGAAGCTTTCTTT. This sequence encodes CASSLAGGSNTEAFF.

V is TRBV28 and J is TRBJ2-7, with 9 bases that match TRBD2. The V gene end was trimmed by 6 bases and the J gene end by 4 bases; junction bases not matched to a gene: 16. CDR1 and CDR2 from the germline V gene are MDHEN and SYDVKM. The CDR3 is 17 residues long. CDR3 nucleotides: TGTGCCAGCAGCAAACGGCCTAGCGGGACCCTGGCATACGAGCAGTACTTC. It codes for CASSKRPSGTLAYEQYF.

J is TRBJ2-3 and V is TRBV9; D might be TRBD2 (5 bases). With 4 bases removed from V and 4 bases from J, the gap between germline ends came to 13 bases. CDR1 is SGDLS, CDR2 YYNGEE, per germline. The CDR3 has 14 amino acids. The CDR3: CASSLIRGSDTQYF. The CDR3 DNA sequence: TGTGCCAGCAGCCTCATTCGAGGGTCAGATACGCAGTATTTT.

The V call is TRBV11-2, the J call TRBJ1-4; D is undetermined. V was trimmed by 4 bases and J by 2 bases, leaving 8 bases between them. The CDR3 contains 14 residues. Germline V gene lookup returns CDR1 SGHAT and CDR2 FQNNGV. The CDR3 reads CASSSIVTNEKLFF. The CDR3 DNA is TGTGCCAGCAGCTCCATAGTGACTAATGAAAAACTGTTTTTT.

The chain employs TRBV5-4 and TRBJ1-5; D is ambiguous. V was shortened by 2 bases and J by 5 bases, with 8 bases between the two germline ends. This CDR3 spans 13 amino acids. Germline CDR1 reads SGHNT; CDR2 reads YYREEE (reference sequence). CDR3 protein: CASSFSGDQPQHF. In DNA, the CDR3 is TGTGCCAGCAGCTTCTCCGGGGATCAGCCCCAGCATTTT.

The CDR3 loop is CASSTTGTSSEQYF. CDR3 nucleotide sequence: TGTGCCAGCAGCACGACCGGGACTAGCTCCGAGCAGTACTTC. The chain links TRBV9 to TRBJ2-7, with 9 bases aligning to TRBD2. The CDR3 covers 14 residues. Germline assignment: CDR1 SGDLS and CDR2 YYNGEE. Trimming cost V 4 bases and J 6 bases; bases outside gene matches: 8.

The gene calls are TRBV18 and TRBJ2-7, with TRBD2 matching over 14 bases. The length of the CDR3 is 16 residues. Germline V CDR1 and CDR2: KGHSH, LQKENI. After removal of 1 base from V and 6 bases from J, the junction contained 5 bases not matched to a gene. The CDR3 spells CASSPRGLAGGSEQYF. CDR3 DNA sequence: TGTGCCAGCTCACCACGCGGACTAGCGGGAGGAAGCGAGCAGTACTTC.

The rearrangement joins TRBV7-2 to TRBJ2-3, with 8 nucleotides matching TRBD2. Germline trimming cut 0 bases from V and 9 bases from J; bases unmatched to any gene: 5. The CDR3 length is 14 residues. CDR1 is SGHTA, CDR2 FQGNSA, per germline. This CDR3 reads CASSLASGGGTQYF. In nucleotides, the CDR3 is TGTGCCAGCAGCTTAGCGTCGGGGGGGGGCACGCAGTATTTT.

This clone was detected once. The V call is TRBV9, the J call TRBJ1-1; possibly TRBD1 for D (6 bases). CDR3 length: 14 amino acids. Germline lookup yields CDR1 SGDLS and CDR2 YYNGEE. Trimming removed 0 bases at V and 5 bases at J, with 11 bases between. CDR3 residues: CASSVAGGRTEAFF. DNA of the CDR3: TGTGCCAGCAGCGTAGCGGGGGGCCGAACTGAAGCTTTCTTT.

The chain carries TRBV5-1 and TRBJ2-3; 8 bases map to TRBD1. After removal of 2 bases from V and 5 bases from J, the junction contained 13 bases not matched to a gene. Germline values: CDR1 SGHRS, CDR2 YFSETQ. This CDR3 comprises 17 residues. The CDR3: CASSFTGTGLGGDTQYF. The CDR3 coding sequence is TGCGCCAGCAGCTTTACCGGGACAGGCCTGGGGGGAGATACGCAGTATTTT.

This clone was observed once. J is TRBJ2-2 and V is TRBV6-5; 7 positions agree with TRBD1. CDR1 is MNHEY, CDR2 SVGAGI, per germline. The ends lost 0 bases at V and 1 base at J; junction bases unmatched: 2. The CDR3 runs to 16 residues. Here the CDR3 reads CASSYSWTGNTGELFF. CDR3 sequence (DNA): TGTGCCAGCAGTTACTCGTGGACAGGGAACACCGGGGAGCTGTTTTTT.

This chain's CDR3 is CASSLDSGRYNEQFF. The CDR3 bases are TGTGCCAGCAGCTTGGACAGCGGGAGGTACAATGAGCAGTTCTTC. This sequence joins TRBV5-6 and TRBJ2-1, with 9 nucleotides matching TRBD2. With 0 bases clipped from V and 4 bases from J, the junction kept 2 bases outside the gene matches. Per germline, CDR1 SGHDT and CDR2 YYEEEE. The CDR3 runs 15 residues. The whole variable domain, remainder taken from reference TRBV5-6 and TRBJ2-1, is DAGVTQSPTHLIKTRGQQVTLRCSPKSGHDTVSWYQQALGQGPQFIFQYYEEEERQRGNFPDRFSGHQFPNYSSELNVNALLLGDSALYLCASSLDSGRYNEQFFGPGTRLTVL.

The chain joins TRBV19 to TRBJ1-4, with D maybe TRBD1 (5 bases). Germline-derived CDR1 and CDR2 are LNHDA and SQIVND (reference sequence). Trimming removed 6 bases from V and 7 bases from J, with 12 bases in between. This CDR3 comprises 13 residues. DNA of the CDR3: TGTGCCAGTAGCACTGACAGTCCTGAAAAACTGTTTTTT. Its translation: CASSTDSPEKLFF.